This T cell receptor (beta chain) was sequenced for a study of T cell repertoires in cytomegalovirus infection. In its sample, this clonotype was seen a few times. TCRdb ran MiXCR on the reads and lists one entry per CDR3 protein. The sample holds almost 300,000 distinct CDR3 sequences, approximately 8.9% seen once. V shed 2 bases and J 7 bases; nucleotides not matched to a gene: 3. Germline V gene sequence: CDR1 LGHNA, CDR2 YSLEER. There are 14 residues in the CDR3. The receptor comes from a human donor in good health (CMV status not recorded). Some clones in this sample may be carry-over from other donors' samples. Specimen: PBMCs. The genes are TRBV4-3 and TRBJ2-2; 8 bases map to TRBD1. This CDR3 is CASSQQGASGELFF. As DNA, the CDR3 is TGCGCCAGCAGCCAACAGGGGGCGAGCGGGGAGCTGTTTTTT.